The 12 T cell receptor beta chains reported below all come from one sample, sequenced in a study of blood T cell repertoires in COVID-19. The data were produced by immunoSEQ multiplex PCR, yet TCRdb's version contains in-frame clones alone and is incomplete. The sample carries approximately 330,000 clones, 80% to 90% recorded once. The material sequenced was peripheral blood. These receptors were taken from a man between 25 and 39 years old with COVID-19, enrolled during active disease.

This clone was found once. The chain couples TRBV10-3 to TRBJ2-5, with D possibly matching TRBD2 (7 bases). Germline CDR1 ENHRY, CDR2 SYGVKD. The V and J ends lost 2 bases and 5 bases respectively, with 9 bases between them. This CDR3 spans 13 amino acids. The CDR3 loop reads CAISERGGETQYF. The CDR3 nucleotides are TGTGCCATCAGTGAGAGGGGGGGGGAGACCCAGTACTTC.

V usage is TRBV4-3 and J usage is TRBJ2-5; TRBD1 aligns across 8 bases. Trimming at V came to 4 bases and at J to 2 bases, leaving 9 bases not matched to a gene. Germline V lookup: CDR1 LGHNA, CDR2 YSLEER. CDR3 length equals 16 residues. The CDR3 protein is CASSPDRGEFQETQYF. The CDR3 region has the DNA TGCGCCAGCAGCCCCGACAGGGGCGAGTTTCAAGAGACCCAGTACTTC.

J is TRBJ2-2 and V is TRBV28, with TRBD2 matching over 8 bases. Germline V CDR1 and CDR2: MDHEN, SYDVKM. V was clipped by 6 bases and J by 1 base; unmatched bases: 10. CDR3 length: 17 amino acids. The CDR3 protein is CASSPWGAGGNTGELFF. In DNA, the CDR3 is TGTGCCAGCAGCCCATGGGGGGCGGGAGGGAACACCGGGGAGCTGTTTTTT.

The chain uses TRBV25-1 and TRBJ1-2; 7 positions agree with TRBD1. This CDR3 has 15 residues. V shed 2 bases, J shed 6 bases, and the junction held 9 bases outside the gene matches. From germline, CDR1 is MGHDK and CDR2 SYGVNS. The CDR3 is CASSERGRGYHGYTF. The CDR3 nucleotides are TGTGCCAGCAGTGAACGGGGCAGGGGGTATCATGGCTACACCTTC.

The count of this clone is one. The CDR3 DNA reads TGTGCCAGCTCATCCCAATACGAGCAGTACTTC. Translating gives CASSSQYEQYF. The genes are TRBV18 and TRBJ2-7; D is undetermined. The CDR3 is 11 amino acids. Trimming cost V 5 bases and J 4 bases, with 6 bases left between them. Per the germline V gene, CDR1 is KGHSH and CDR2 is LQKENI.

The chain recombines TRBV19 with TRBJ2-1, with 9 bases aligning to TRBD1. CDR1 is LNHDA and CDR2 is SQIVND in the germline V gene (reference sequence). This CDR3 comprises 16 residues. The junction had 7 bases not matched to a gene; V was cut back by 5 bases and J by 2 bases. CDR3 in DNA: TGTGCCAGTAGTGCTTTACAGGGGGCGACCTACAATGAGCAGTTCTTC. Protein: CASSALQGATYNEQFF.

The chain carries TRBV5-4 and TRBJ2-1, with 10 bases aligning to TRBD2. V was pared by 4 bases and J by 8 bases, with 18 bases of the junction left unmatched. The CDR3 consists of 18 residues. CDR1 is SGHNT, CDR2 YYREEE, per germline (reference sequence). CDR3 DNA: TGTGCCAGCAGCCCAAACTGGGGGAGCGGGGGGGCCCGGGATGAGCAGTTCTTC. This sequence encodes CASSPNWGSGGARDEQFF.

J is TRBJ1-2 and V is TRBV10-3; TRBD1 is a possible D gene (5 bases). The CDR3 consists of 12 residues. Germline assignment: CDR1 ENHRY and CDR2 SYGVKD. Trimming stripped 5 bases from V and 4 bases from J, with 8 bases between. CDR3: CAISTGIYGYTF. CDR3 sequence (DNA): TGTGCCATCAGTACAGGAATCTATGGCTACACCTTC.

J is TRBJ1-2 and V is TRBV6-5; D ambiguous. V lost 0 bases, J lost 8 bases, and 16 bases lay in between. CDR1 is MNHEY and CDR2 is SVGAGI in the germline V gene. The CDR3 sequence is 15 residues long. Here the CDR3 reads CASSYSIRAAGGYTF. CDR3 bases: TGTGCCAGCAGTTACTCGATTCGGGCAGCGGGGGGCTACACCTTC.

This sequence joins TRBV9 and TRBJ2-7, with D possibly TRBD2 on 5 matching bases. CDR1 is SGDLS and CDR2 is YYNGEE in the germline V gene. The V end was cut by 4 bases, the J end by 6 bases, with 14 bases between. The CDR3 is 13 residues long. CDR3: CASSPPAGVEQYF. CDR3 nucleotides: TGTGCCAGCAGCCCCCCGGCCGGGGTCGAGCAGTACTTC.

This chain connects TRBV7-2 to TRBJ1-6; 9 bases line up with TRBD1. Per germline, CDR1 SGHTA and CDR2 FQGNSA. V shed 4 bases, J shed 8 bases, and the junction held 3 bases outside the gene matches. The CDR3 loop spans 14 amino acids. The CDR3 DNA sequence: TGTGCCAGCAGCTCCGGACAGGGGTATTCACCCCTCCACTTT. Translation gives CASSSGQGYSPLHF.

This clone was detected once. J is TRBJ2-7 and V is TRBV18; 7 bases line up with TRBD1. V lost 4 bases, J lost 0 bases, and 3 bases stayed unmatched. The CDR3 has 14 residues. Germline CDR1 is KGHSH and CDR2 is LQKENI. CDR3 in amino acids: CASSLRDSSYEQYF. The CDR3 DNA follows: TGTGCCAGCTCACTAAGGGACAGCTCCTACGAGCAGTACTTC.